The rows below give T cell receptor beta chains drawn from one sample of a study of cytomegalovirus exposure and HLA in healthy donors. TCRdb keeps only in-frame clones here, not all; method: immunoSEQ multiplex PCR. This sample yields about 130,000 clones, of which roughly 82% are seen a single time; roughly 10% belongs to the top ten. The sample consisted of PBMCs. Receptor source: a male donor in good health and CMV-seropositive. Each CDR3 is given with its conserved first and last residue. A D gene is named only where the DNA matches it firmly. Clone size is stated in some rows and not others, as once, few, many or a class when expanded.

D gene: TRBD1
clone size: .
J gene: TRBJ2-7
V gene: TRBV2
CDR3 DNA: TGTGCCAGCACCCTCCGGGGACAGTTCTACGAGCAGTACTTC
CDR3 protein: CASTLRGQFYEQYF

D gene: .
clone size: .
J gene: TRBJ2-7
V gene: TRBV13
CDR3 DNA: TGTGCCAGCAGCCAGGGCCCCTTCGGCGAGCAGTACTTC
CDR3 protein: CASSQGPFGEQYF

D gene: .
clone size: .
J gene: TRBJ1-2
V gene: TRBV7-2
CDR3 DNA: TGTGCCAGCAGCATAGGGGGAGGCAGCTATGGCTACACCTTC
CDR3 protein: CASSIGGGSYGYTF

D gene: .
clone size: .
J gene: TRBJ2-7
V gene: TRBV6-5
CDR3 DNA: TGTGCCAGCAGTTACCGGGAGACCGGGGGCGAGCAGTACTTC
CDR3 protein: CASSYRETGGEQYF

D gene: TRBD2
clone size: .
J gene: TRBJ2-3
V gene: TRBV4-3
CDR3 DNA: TGCGCCAGCAGCCAAGGTCGAGAGGGAGGGTGGGATACGCAGTATTTT
CDR3 protein: CASSQGREGGWDTQYF

D gene: TRBD2
clone size: .
J gene: TRBJ2-7
V gene: TRBV18
CDR3 DNA: TGTGCCAGCTCACTCGGACTAGCGAACTACGAGCAGTACTTC
CDR3 protein: CASSLGLANYEQYF

D gene: .
clone size: .
J gene: TRBJ2-2
V gene: TRBV10-3
CDR3 DNA: TGTGCCATCAGTGACCGGGAGAAGGCCGGGGAGCTGTTTTTT
CDR3 protein: CAISDREKAGELFF

D gene: .
clone size: .
J gene: TRBJ1-2
V gene: TRBV23-1
CDR3 DNA: TGCGCCAGCAGTCAACAAGGGGGTTTTGGCTACACCTTC
CDR3 protein: CASSQQGGFGYTF

D gene: .
clone size: .
J gene: TRBJ2-3
V gene: TRBV4-3
CDR3 DNA: TGCGCCAGCAGTCTCGTGATGGGGCGCACAGATACGCAGTATTTT
CDR3 protein: CASSLVMGRTDTQYF

D gene: TRBD2
clone size: .
J gene: TRBJ2-3
V gene: TRBV5-1
CDR3 DNA: TGCGCCAGCAGCTTGGAGGGGACTAACACAGATACGCAGTATTTT
CDR3 protein: CASSLEGTNTDTQYF

D gene: .
clone size: .
J gene: TRBJ2-7
V gene: TRBV30
CDR3 DNA: TGTGCCTGGATTCGTCAGGGCCCCAAAAGCTCCTACGAGCAGTACTTC
CDR3 protein: CAWIRQGPKSSYEQYF

D gene: .
clone size: .
J gene: TRBJ1-1
V gene: TRBV7-8
CDR3 DNA: TGTGCCAGCAGCTTAGTGGCAGGGGAAGCTTTCTTT
CDR3 protein: CASSLVAGEAFF

D gene: .
clone size: .
J gene: TRBJ2-7
V gene: TRBV5-1
CDR3 DNA: TGCGCCAGCGGTTTTATGGACGGGAGCTCCTACGAGCAGTACTTC
CDR3 protein: CASGFMDGSSYEQYF

D gene: TRBD1
clone size: .
J gene: TRBJ2-7
V gene: TRBV7-8
CDR3 DNA: TGTGCCAGCAGCAGATTAAGGACAGGGGTCGGCGAGCAGTACTTC
CDR3 protein: CASSRLRTGVGEQYF

D gene: TRBD2
clone size: .
J gene: TRBJ2-7
V gene: TRBV30
CDR3 DNA: TGTGCCTGGGGTCCGAGCGGGACCTATGCCTACGAGCAGTGCTTC
CDR3 protein: CAWGPSGTYAYEQCF

D gene: .
clone size: .
J gene: TRBJ2-1
V gene: TRBV10-1
CDR3 DNA: TGCGCCAGCAGGAGAGGGAGCAATGAGCAGTTCTTC
CDR3 protein: CASRRGSNEQFF

D gene: .
clone size: .
J gene: TRBJ2-7
V gene: TRBV10-1
CDR3 DNA: TGCGCCAGCAGTGAGTCACGGGGGGCGGGCTACGAGCAGTACTTC
CDR3 protein: CASSESRGAGYEQYF

D gene: TRBD2
clone size: .
J gene: TRBJ2-7
V gene: TRBV14
CDR3 DNA: TGTGCCAGCAGCCAGCTTGAGGGAGGGCCTTACGAGCAGTACTTC
CDR3 protein: CASSQLEGGPYEQYF

D gene: .
clone size: .
J gene: TRBJ2-3
V gene: TRBV18
CDR3 DNA: TGTGCCAGCTCACCCGTGCCAGGGCCCACAGATACGCAGTATTTT
CDR3 protein: CASSPVPGPTDTQYF

D gene: TRBD2
clone size: .
J gene: TRBJ2-1
V gene: TRBV5-4
CDR3 DNA: TGTGCCAGCAGCCTTTCGGGACTATCGGGCAATGAGCAGTTCTTC
CDR3 protein: CASSLSGLSGNEQFF

D gene: .
clone size: .
J gene: TRBJ1-5
V gene: TRBV4-2
CDR3 DNA: TGTGCCAGCAGCCGCATCAGGGGTGGCAATCAGCCCCAGCATTTT
CDR3 protein: CASSRIRGGNQPQHF

D gene: TRBD2
clone size: once
J gene: TRBJ2-1
V gene: TRBV7-8
CDR3 DNA: TGTGCCAGCAGCCGCGGACTAGCGGGAAAACATGAGCAGTTCTTC
CDR3 protein: CASSRGLAGKHEQFF

D gene: TRBD1
clone size: .
J gene: TRBJ1-2
V gene: TRBV10-1
CDR3 DNA: TGCGCCATCCTGACAGGGGGATATGGCTACACCTTC
CDR3 protein: CAILTGGYGYTF

D gene: TRBD1
clone size: .
J gene: TRBJ2-7
V gene: TRBV10-1
CDR3 DNA: TGCGCCAGCACCTTAAAGATTTGGGGACAGGGATTTTTCTCGTACGAGCAGTACTTC
CDR3 protein: CASTLKIWGQGFFSYEQYF

D gene: TRBD2
clone size: .
J gene: TRBJ2-1
V gene: TRBV27
CDR3 DNA: TGTGCCAGCAGTTTAAGTAGCGGGCACTACAATGAGCAGTTCTTC
CDR3 protein: CASSLSSGHYNEQFF

D gene: .
clone size: .
J gene: TRBJ1-1
V gene: TRBV18
CDR3 DNA: TGTGCCAGCTCACCACGGGACAACTTAGATATGAACACTGAAGCTTTCTTT
CDR3 protein: CASSPRDNLDMNTEAFF

D gene: .
clone size: .
J gene: TRBJ2-7
V gene: TRBV10-3
CDR3 DNA: TGTGCCATCAGTGGGTCTTTAGGAGGGGCGGGGGAGCAGTACTTC
CDR3 protein: CAISGSLGGAGEQYF

D gene: .
clone size: .
J gene: TRBJ2-1
V gene: TRBV2
CDR3 DNA: TGTGCCAGCGTAAGGTCCGGGAATGAGCAGTTCTTC
CDR3 protein: CASVRSGNEQFF

D gene: .
clone size: .
J gene: TRBJ2-7
V gene: TRBV18
CDR3 DNA: TGTGCCAGCTCACCGGGAGGCTACGAGCAGTACTTC
CDR3 protein: CASSPGGYEQYF

D gene: .
clone size: .
J gene: TRBJ2-5
V gene: TRBV14
CDR3 DNA: TGTGCCAGCAGCCAATTAGGAGAAGTTAAAGAGACCCAGTACTTC
CDR3 protein: CASSQLGEVKETQYF

D gene: TRBD1
clone size: .
J gene: TRBJ2-7
V gene: TRBV7-2
CDR3 DNA: TGTGCCAGCAGCTCCCGTAGGGGGGGGACAGGGGAGCAGTACTTC
CDR3 protein: CASSSRRGGTGEQYF

D gene: .
clone size: .
J gene: TRBJ1-2
V gene: TRBV29-1
CDR3 DNA: TGCAGCGTTGAAAGGGGTGGCGGCTACACCTTC
CDR3 protein: CSVERGGGYTF

D gene: .
clone size: .
J gene: TRBJ1-2
V gene: TRBV19
CDR3 DNA: TGTGCCAGTAAAACCCAGGGTCCCGCCGCCTATGGCTACACCTTC
CDR3 protein: CASKTQGPAAYGYTF

D gene: TRBD2
clone size: few
J gene: TRBJ2-3
V gene: TRBV4-2
CDR3 DNA: TGTGCCAGCAGCCAAGATGGTAGCGGGGTCACAGATACGCAGTATTTT
CDR3 protein: CASSQDGSGVTDTQYF

D gene: TRBD1
clone size: .
J gene: TRBJ2-2
V gene: TRBV6-6
CDR3 DNA: TGTGCCAGCAGAACGACAGGGGGCAGAACCGGGGAGCTGTTTTTT
CDR3 protein: CASRTTGGRTGELFF

D gene: TRBD1
clone size: few
J gene: TRBJ2-1
V gene: TRBV4-2
CDR3 DNA: TGTGCCAGCAGCCAAGTCGGTAGGGGACAGGGCAGCGATGAGCAGTTCTTC
CDR3 protein: CASSQVGRGQGSDEQFF

D gene: TRBD1
clone size: few
J gene: TRBJ2-3
V gene: TRBV6-5
CDR3 DNA: TGTGCCAGCAGTTACGTAGGGACAGGCACAGATACGCAGTATTTT
CDR3 protein: CASSYVGTGTDTQYF

D gene: TRBD1
clone size: .
J gene: TRBJ1-1
V gene: TRBV4-2
CDR3 DNA: TGTGCCAGCAGCCAAGGAGACAGGGATAACACTGAAGCTTTCTTT
CDR3 protein: CASSQGDRDNTEAFF

D gene: .
clone size: .
J gene: TRBJ1-3
V gene: TRBV11-1
CDR3 DNA: TGTGCCAGCAGCGACGGACAGATAAACACCATATATTTT
CDR3 protein: CASSDGQINTIYF

D gene: .
clone size: few
J gene: TRBJ2-5
V gene: TRBV15
CDR3 DNA: TGTGCCACCAGCAGAGTGGTACTAGGGCAAGAGACCCAGTACTTC
CDR3 protein: CATSRVVLGQETQYF

D gene: .
clone size: .
J gene: TRBJ2-7
V gene: TRBV11-3
CDR3 DNA: TGTGCCAGCAGCTTAGAAAGCGGAACCTACGAGCAGTACTTC
CDR3 protein: CASSLESGTYEQYF

D gene: .
clone size: .
J gene: TRBJ2-1
V gene: TRBV5-8
CDR3 DNA: TGTGCCAGCAGCTTAGAAAGGGGGAGTAACCCCTACAATGAGCAGTTCTTC
CDR3 protein: CASSLERGSNPYNEQFF

D gene: .
clone size: .
J gene: TRBJ2-2
V gene: TRBV4-3
CDR3 DNA: TGCGCCAGCAGCCAAGTAGGCCGGGGTAGAAACACCGGGGAGCTGTTTTTT
CDR3 protein: CASSQVGRGRNTGELFF

D gene: TRBD2
clone size: once
J gene: TRBJ2-3
V gene: TRBV14
CDR3 DNA: TGTGCCAGCAGCCGGTTACTAGCGGGAGGGTCAGATACGCAGTATTTT
CDR3 protein: CASSRLLAGGSDTQYF

D gene: TRBD2
clone size: .
J gene: TRBJ2-1
V gene: TRBV7-2
CDR3 DNA: TGTGCCAGCAGCTCCCGGACTAGCGGACTCCACAATGAGCAGTTCTTC
CDR3 protein: CASSSRTSGLHNEQFF

D gene: TRBD2
clone size: .
J gene: TRBJ2-1
V gene: TRBV30
CDR3 DNA: TGTGCCTGGGTAGCGGGAGGGCAACAAGGCAATGAGCAGTTCTTC
CDR3 protein: CAWVAGGQQGNEQFF

D gene: TRBD2
clone size: .
J gene: TRBJ2-1
V gene: TRBV10-3
CDR3 DNA: TGTGCCATCAGTGATACGGGAGGCTACAATGAGCAGTTCTTC
CDR3 protein: CAISDTGGYNEQFF

D gene: .
clone size: .
J gene: TRBJ1-1
V gene: TRBV27
CDR3 DNA: TGTGCCAGCAGTTTGTCTATCGGGGGGGAGTTTGGCGCTGAAGCTTTCTTT
CDR3 protein: CASSLSIGGEFGAEAFF

D gene: .
clone size: .
J gene: TRBJ2-7
V gene: TRBV7-2
CDR3 DNA: TGTGCCAGCAGCTTCCAGGGCCCTAGCTACGAGCAGTACTTC
CDR3 protein: CASSFQGPSYEQYF

D gene: TRBD2
clone size: .
J gene: TRBJ2-3
V gene: TRBV9
CDR3 DNA: TGTGCCAGCAGCACGACCCCCAGCGGGAGAGGCACAGATACGCAGTATTTT
CDR3 protein: CASSTTPSGRGTDTQYF

D gene: .
clone size: .
J gene: TRBJ2-2
V gene: TRBV7-2
CDR3 DNA: TGTGCCAGCAGCTTAGACGGGATCGGGGAGCTGTTTTTT
CDR3 protein: CASSLDGIGELFF

D gene: TRBD2
clone size: .
J gene: TRBJ2-7
V gene: TRBV5-1
CDR3 DNA: TGCGCCAGCAGCTTGGTAGCGGGAGGGGGGATTAGGAACTACGAGCAGTACTTC
CDR3 protein: CASSLVAGGGIRNYEQYF